These T cell receptor beta chains were read from a single sample in a study of molecular identifiers for immune sequencing clone quantification. TCRdb recomputed calls from the PCR reads with MiXCR, one row per CDR3 protein. Of some 320,000 distinct CDR3 sequences in the sample, roughly a quarter were seen once. The sequencing sample was made of naive CD8+ T cells from blood, with Jurkat cell RNA spiked in. These receptors all come from a human donor in good health. Some libraries in this study had Jurkat cell RNA spiked in. CDR3s include the opening cysteine and the closing phenylalanine or tryptophan. D genes are given only for firm matches. Clone size is given for some rows only: seen once, a few or many times, or a class if the clone is expanded.

NA,TRBV20-1,TRBJ1-1,NA,TGCAGTGCTAGAGAGCTGTACACTGAAGCTTTCTTT,CSARELYTEAFF
NA,TRBV6-2/TRBV6-3,TRBJ1-5,few,TGTGCCAGCAGTTACTCCCTAGCAGGGGAGGTCGGCAATCAGCCCCAGCATTTT,CASSYSLAGEVGNQPQHF
NA,TRBV6-5,TRBJ2-7,few,TGTGCCAGCAGTTACGTATATCCGGGAGCCTCGTACGAGCAGTACTTC,CASSYVYPGASYEQYF
TRBD1,TRBV12-3/TRBV12-4,TRBJ2-7,NA,TGTGCCAGCAGTTCCCCGGACAGGGGAAGAATCGAGCAGTACTTC,CASSSPDRGRIEQYF
TRBD2,TRBV28,TRBJ2-5,many,TGTGCCAGCAGTTTTTATAGCGGGGGGTCAGAGACCCAGTACTTC,CASSFYSGGSETQYF
NA,TRBV7-8,TRBJ2-3,many,TGTGCCAGCAGCCGGGACTTCTACACAGATACGCAGTATTTT,CASSRDFYTDTQYF
NA,TRBV4-1,TRBJ1-2,NA,TGCGCCAGCAGCCATTATGATGGCTACACCTTC,CASSHYDGYTF
NA,TRBV27,TRBJ2-7,NA,TGTGCCAGCAGTTACGCCGGGTCAGAGGACGAGCAGTACTTC,CASSYAGSEDEQYF
TRBD1,TRBV6-2/TRBV6-3,TRBJ1-1,many,TGTGCCAGCAGTACACTCACAGGGGAGGCTGAAGCTTTCTTT,CASSTLTGEAEAFF
NA,TRBV9,TRBJ1-2,many,TGTGCCAGCCGAGAAGTTGGTGGTGCTCGAGAGGGCTACACCTTC,CASREVGGAREGYTF
NA,TRBV20-1,TRBJ1-2,few,TGCAGTGCTAGAGAAGACCCTGATGGCTACACCTTC,CSAREDPDGYTF
TRBD1,TRBV25-1,TRBJ2-7,NA,TGTGGCAGCAGTGAACCCAACGGGACAGTTAAGTGGCAGTACTTC,CGSSEPNGTVKWQYF
TRBD1,TRBV2,TRBJ2-2,few,TGTGCCAGCAGTGGAACCCGGGGACAGGCCGGACCCGGGGAGCTGTTTTTT,CASSGTRGQAGPGELFF
NA,TRBV4-1,TRBJ2-7,NA,TGCGCCAGCAGCCAAGATCCCACAGGGTCGCTTCTGGAGCAGTACTTC,CASSQDPTGSLLEQYF
NA,TRBV12-3/TRBV12-4,TRBJ2-3,NA,TGTGCCAGCAGTTTAGCCTCCAAGGATACGCAGTATTTT,CASSLASKDTQYF
NA,TRBV4-3,TRBJ1-4,NA,TGCGCCAGCAGCCAAGATCTGGCCGGAGCAACTAATGAAAAACTGTTTTTT,CASSQDLAGATNEKLFF
NA,TRBV11-2,TRBJ2-3,NA,TGTGCCAGCAGCTCGTCGGATGGCGGGGGCAACACAGATACGCAGTATTTT,CASSSSDGGGNTDTQYF
TRBD2,TRBV12-3/TRBV12-4,TRBJ2-1,few,TGTGCCAGCAGTTTAACCCTGACTAGCCGCAATGAGCAGTCCTTC,CASSLTLTSRNEQSF
NA,TRBV20-1,TRBJ2-5,NA,TGCAGTGCCAGTCTGCCACAGTGGGTCGAGACCCAGTACTTC,CSASLPQWVETQYF
NA,TRBV28,TRBJ2-7,many,TGTGCCAGCAGGGGCCGACTCGGGTCCTACGAGCAGTACTTC,CASRGRLGSYEQYF
NA,TRBV6-1,TRBJ2-7,NA,TGTGCCAGCAGTGAATTCCTGGGGGTTATCTACGAGCAGTACTTC,CASSEFLGVIYEQYF
TRBD1,TRBV5-4,TRBJ2-5,NA,TGTGCCAGCAGATACAGGGGCGGAGAGACCCAGTACTTC,CASRYRGGETQYF
NA,TRBV5-1,TRBJ2-3,NA,TGCGCCAGCAGCTTGCCCCCGACGGACCGCACAGATACGCAGTATTTT,CASSLPPTDRTDTQYF
NA,TRBV7-9,TRBJ2-7,many,TGTGCCAGCAGCCCAGTGGCAGGGATCGAGCAGTACTTC,CASSPVAGIEQYF
TRBD2,TRBV4-3,TRBJ2-7,many,TGCGCCAGCAGCCAAGATTGGTCTAGCGGGTATAGCGAGCAGTACTTC,CASSQDWSSGYSEQYF
NA,TRBV7-9,TRBJ2-7,few,TGTGCCAGCAGCGAACGGACAACCTACGAGCAGTACTTC,CASSERTTYEQYF
NA,TRBV20-1,TRBJ2-1,few,TGCAGTGCTAGAGATATGTCGGGAGCGCATGAGCAGTTCTTC,CSARDMSGAHEQFF
NA,TRBV27,TRBJ2-7,NA,TGTGCCCGCCGGGTCCCCGGCCCGGGGTCCTCCGCGCAGTCCTTC,CARRVPGPGSSAQSF
NA,TRBV10-2,TRBJ2-7,NA,TGCGCCAGCAATGAGTCGTTCCCCGAAGGAAGGGAGCAGTGCTTC,CASNESFPEGREQCF
TRBD2,TRBV28,TRBJ2-7,few,TGTGCCAGCAGTTACCTAGCGGACTCCTACGAGCAGTACTTC,CASSYLADSYEQYF
NA,TRBV21-1,TRBJ2-7,few,TGTGCCAGCAGCAAAGGGACGCCGACCCCCTACGAGCAGTACTTC,CASSKGTPTPYEQYF
TRBD1,TRBV25-1,TRBJ2-7,NA,TGTGCCAGCAGTGAGCTATCGGGGACAGGGCATTACGAGCAGTACTTC,CASSELSGTGHYEQYF
NA,TRBV25-1,TRBJ1-6,NA,TGTGCCAGCAGGAAGACAGCGAATAATTCACCCCTCCACTTT,CASRKTANNSPLHF
TRBD1,TRBV5-4,TRBJ2-3,many,TGTGCCAGCAGCGGCGTAACAGGGGTAGATACGCAGTATTTT,CASSGVTGVDTQYF
TRBD1,TRBV27,TRBJ2-5,NA,TGTGCCAGCAGTCGGACAGGGGAAGAGACCCAGTACTTC,CASSRTGEETQYF
NA,TRBV12-3/TRBV12-4,TRBJ1-6,many,TGTGCCAGCAGTTTAGCGGCAGCAAATTCACCCCTCCACTTT,CASSLAAANSPLHF
NA,TRBV24-1,TRBJ2-1,many,TGTGCCACCAGTGATTTGGGGCAGGGGTTGGATGAGCAGTTCTTC,CATSDLGQGLDEQFF
TRBD2,TRBV29-1,TRBJ2-5,many,TGCAGCGTCGACGGGACTAGCGGTGAAGGGGTAGGAGAGACCCAGTACTTC,CSVDGTSGEGVGETQYF
TRBD2,TRBV23-1,TRBJ2-7,few,TGCGCCAGCAGTCTAGAAGACACCAGGACTAGCGGGAGTCCCTACGAGCAGTACTTC,CASSLEDTRTSGSPYEQYF
NA,TRBV5-4,TRBJ1-2,few,TGTGCCAGCAGCTTGGGGACAGACTTCTATGGCTACACCTTC,CASSLGTDFYGYTF
NA,TRBV7-3,TRBJ1-5,few,TGTGCCAGCGGCTTAAGCGGCAGTAGCAATCAGCCCCAGCATTTT,CASGLSGSSNQPQHF
TRBD1,TRBV5-1,TRBJ2-7,many,TGCGCCAGCAGCGATGGACAGGGCCACGAGCAGTACTTC,CASSDGQGHEQYF
NA,TRBV30,TRBJ1-4,NA,TGTGCCTGGAGTGTTGGAAGCTCTAATGAAAAACTGTTTTTT,CAWSVGSSNEKLFF
NA,TRBV7-2,TRBJ1-3,few,TGTGCCAGCAGCGCGAAACTCTCCCGGGGTCGCTGGGGAAACACCATATATTTT,CASSAKLSRGRWGNTIYF
NA,TRBV3-1,TRBJ2-3,NA,TGTGCCAGCAGCCAAGTCCAAAGCACAGATACGCAGTATTTT,CASSQVQSTDTQYF
NA,TRBV6-2/TRBV6-3,TRBJ2-3,once,TGTGCCAGCGGGATAACCCGCACAGATACGCAGTATTTT,CASGITRTDTQYF
TRBD2,TRBV4-3,TRBJ2-5,NA,TGCGCCAGCAGCCAAGAAGGAGCTAGCGGGAGGATAGAGACCCAGTACTTC,CASSQEGASGRIETQYF
TRBD1,TRBV19,TRBJ1-5,few,TGTGCCAGTAGTATTGACAGGGGGAACAATCAGCCCCAGCATTTT,CASSIDRGNNQPQHF
TRBD2,TRBV29-1,TRBJ2-4,many,TGCAGCGTTGAAATACGGGCTAGCGGAAATAAAAACATTCAGTACTTC,CSVEIRASGNKNIQYF
NA,TRBV11-2,TRBJ2-7,few,TGTGCCAGCAGCTTAGATATGGGGGCAGTAGGCGAGCAGTACTTC,CASSLDMGAVGEQYF
NA,TRBV16,TRBJ2-1,many,TGTGCCAGCAGCCAAAACGTGGGCCCGGATGAGCAGTTCTTC,CASSQNVGPDEQFF
TRBD1,TRBV4-3,TRBJ1-1,NA,TGCGCCAGCAGCCAGACGACAGGGGGGGGTGAAGCTTTCTTT,CASSQTTGGGEAFF
TRBD1,TRBV28,TRBJ2-5,NA,TGTGCCAGCGGTTTAATGGCAGGGGGTGACGAGACCCAGTACTTC,CASGLMAGGDETQYF
NA,TRBV25-1,TRBJ1-6,few,TGTGCCAGCAGTGGAAGACAGGATGGGAGCTCCTATAATTCACCCCTCCACTTT,CASSGRQDGSSYNSPLHF
TRBD1,TRBV7-9,TRBJ2-7,many,TGTGCCAGCAGCCCTAGGACAGGGGCGACTGCCCGGGGATACGAGCAGTACTTC,CASSPRTGATARGYEQYF